The 28 T cell receptor beta chains presented below share a single source sample, sequenced in a study of identical twins. TCRdb called the 5' RACE reads again in MiXCR, with one record for every CDR3 protein. Of roughly 770,000 distinct CDR3 sequences in the sample, over 15% were seen once. These data were likewise used in another study, on T cells expressing NK-cell markers.

The sequencing input was PBMCs. The receptor source for this set is a woman younger than 35 in good health.

The gene calls are TRBV4-2 and TRBJ2-6, with 7 bases that match TRBD2. After removal of 1 base from V and 0 bases from J, the junction contained 12 bases not matched to a gene. The germline V gene encodes CDR1 LGHNA and CDR2 YNFKEQ. This CDR3 is 20 amino acids long. The CDR3 coding sequence is TGTGCCAGCAGCCAAGGCCTCAGCGGGACTGTGAGCTCTGGGGCCAACGTCCTGACTTTC. Amino acid sequence: CASSQGLSGTVSSGANVLTF.

The chain couples TRBV4-3 to TRBJ2-7; no reliable D call. The CDR3 runs 15 residues. Trimming pared 1 base from V and 3 bases from J, leaving 13 bases between. Germline V gene lookup returns CDR1 LGHNA and CDR2 YSLEER. The CDR3 here is CASSQGNLQYYEQYF. The CDR3 DNA is TGCGCCAGCAGCCAAGGCAACCTCCAATACTACGAGCAGTACTTC.

This clonotype was seen only a few times. J is TRBJ2-1 and V is TRBV5-5; a weak D match, TRBD2 (7 bases). The V gene lost 1 base and the J gene lost 0 bases, with 14 bases spanning the gap. Germline CDR1 and CDR2: SGHKS and YYEKEE (reference sequence). The CDR3 is 17 amino acids. The CDR3 DNA sequence: TGTGCCAGCAGCTTGATCGGGGGGCGAGCCTCCTACAATGAGCAGTTCTTC. It codes for CASSLIGGRASYNEQFF.

This clonotype was picked up a small number of times. The chain recombines TRBV20-1 with TRBJ1-1, with D perhaps matching TRBD1 (6 bases). Germline values: CDR1 DFQATT, CDR2 SNEGSKA (reference sequence). This CDR3 is 12 amino acids long. The V end lost 3 bases, the J end lost 10 bases, and 15 bases lay between the germline ends. DNA for the CDR3: TGCAGTGCTAGCTATCAGGGGAAGTCAGCTTTCTTT. Translation: CSASYQGKSAFF.

The chain employs TRBV5-1 and TRBJ2-4, with TRBD2 matching 7 bases. CDR3 length: 15 amino acids. Per the germline V gene, CDR1 is SGHRS and CDR2 is YFSETQ. J gave up 1 base and V 5 bases, and 6 bases lay outside the gene matches. Written as DNA, the CDR3 is TGCGCCAGCAGGGTCGGGGGGTCGGCCAAAAACATTCAGTACTTC. The encoded protein is CASRVGGSAKNIQYF.

This clonotype came up many times. V usage is TRBV7-9 and J usage is TRBJ2-2, with a weak D call TRBD1 (6 bases). V was clipped by 1 base and J by 3 bases, with 15 bases between them. Per germline, CDR1 SEHNR and CDR2 FQNEAQ (reference sequence). The length of the CDR3 is 17 residues. The CDR3 reads CASSLGLAHRDTGELFF. The CDR3 DNA reads TGTGCCAGCAGCTTAGGTCTCGCTCACAGGGACACCGGGGAGCTGTTTTTT.

The rearrangement links TRBV12-3 or TRBV12-4 to TRBJ1-2; D not resolved. Between the trimmed V and J ends, which lost 6 bases and 1 base, there was a span of 9 bases. The CDR3 loop spans 13 amino acids. The CDR3 DNA reads as TGTGCCAGCAGCCAACGGATTAACTATGGCTACACCTTC. Translating it yields CASSQRINYGYTF.

This clonotype was observed a handful of times. The chain has TRBV7-2 and TRBJ1-2, with TRBD1 identical over 7 bases. Unmatched junction bases numbered 6, after V lost 3 bases and J lost 8 bases. Germline lookup yields CDR1 SGHTA and CDR2 FQGNSA. The CDR3 is 13 amino acids. CDR3 sequence (DNA): TGTGCCAGCAGCTTGATGACAGGGACCGGCTACACCTTC. This sequence encodes CASSLMTGTGYTF.

This clonotype occurred many times. The chain has TRBV5-1 and TRBJ2-1; D gene uncertain. This CDR3 has 16 amino acids. V was trimmed by 3 bases and J by 0 bases, leaving 13 bases between them. Germline V lookup: CDR1 SGHRS, CDR2 YFSETQ. DNA of the CDR3: TGCGCCAGCAGCTCCACACCGGGCCGCTCCTACAATGAGCAGTTCTTC. Its protein product is CASSSTPGRSYNEQFF.

This clonotype appeared a few times. The rearrangement joins TRBV20-1 to TRBJ2-2; D may be TRBD1 or TRBD2 (6 bases each). The V gene's germline CDR1 is DFQATT and CDR2 SNEGSKA (reference sequence). V dropped 1 base and J dropped 3 bases, with 15 bases sitting between them. The CDR3 is 16 residues long. This CDR3 is CSARGYGGVDTGELFF. CDR3 nucleotides: TGCAGTGCTAGAGGCTACGGGGGCGTGGACACCGGGGAGCTGTTTTTT.

This clonotype was detected ten times or more. This sequence joins TRBV5-1 and TRBJ1-1; D gene ambiguous. Germline lookup yields CDR1 SGHRS and CDR2 YFSETQ. There are 13 residues in the CDR3. V was pared by 5 bases and J by 0 bases, with 8 bases between. Here the CDR3 reads CASSGQLNTEAFF. The CDR3 nucleotides read TGCGCCAGCAGTGGGCAGCTGAACACTGAAGCTTTCTTT.

This clonotype was found once. The rearrangement links TRBV5-1 to TRBJ2-4; possible D gene TRBD1, 5 bases. Trimming took off 0 bases at V and 7 bases at J, with 11 bases between the two ends. Germline values: CDR1 SGHRS, CDR2 YFSETQ. This CDR3 comprises 14 residues. The chain's CDR3 is CASSLGSGKNIQYF. As DNA, the CDR3 is TGCGCCAGCAGCTTGGGCTCAGGGAAGAACATTCAGTACTTC.

CDR3 residues: CASRQGITMNTEAFF. The CDR3 DNA follows: TGCGCCAGCAGACAGGGAATTACTATGAACACTGAAGCTTTCTTT. The chain joins TRBV5-1 to TRBJ1-1; D is possibly TRBD1 (6 bases). Germline V lookup: CDR1 SGHRS, CDR2 YFSETQ. The CDR3 length is 15 residues. V lost 5 bases and J lost 0, with 14 bases in between. The full variable domain, its missing parts supplied by reference TRBV5-1 and TRBJ1-1, is KAGVTQTPRYLIKTRGQQVTLSCSPISGHRSVSWYQQTPGQGLQFLFEYFSETQRNKGNFPGRFSGRQFSNSRSEMNVSTLELGDSALYLCASRQGITMNTEAFFGQGTRLTVV.

This clonotype has a handful of counts. This sequence joins TRBV12-3 or TRBV12-4 and TRBJ2-1; D call uncertain. The CDR3 loop spans 14 amino acids. V lost 7 bases to trimming and J lost 0 bases, with 10 bases between them. The CDR3 bases are TGTGCCAGCAAGGACGATAGCTCCTACAATGAGCAGTTCTTC. Translated: CASKDDSSYNEQFF.

The rearrangement links TRBV6-1 to TRBJ2-5; perhaps TRBD2 as D (5 bases). The CDR3 has 15 residues. Germline V lookup: CDR1 MNHNS, CDR2 SASEGT. The ends were cut back, 6 bases at V and 5 bases at J, with 19 bases in the middle. Here the CDR3 reads CASSNRTWSAETQYF. The DNA of the CDR3 is TGTGCCAGCAGCAACCGGACTTGGAGCGCGGAGACCCAGTACTTC.

The chain couples TRBV5-1 to TRBJ2-7; 7 bases match TRBD2. This CDR3 contains 17 residues. Germline assignment: CDR1 SGHRS and CDR2 YFSETQ. The V and J ends lost 4 bases and 0 bases, in that order; junction bases with no gene match: 13. CDR3 protein: CASSLRPGAGSSYEQYF. CDR3 sequence (DNA): TGCGCCAGCAGCCTGCGCCCCGGAGCGGGAAGCTCCTACGAGCAGTACTTC.

This sequence joins TRBV20-1 and TRBJ2-2; D not resolved. Germline V gene sequence: CDR1 DFQATT, CDR2 SNEGSKA (reference sequence). V was pared by 4 bases and J by 6 bases, with 15 bases between. The CDR3 loop spans 14 amino acids. The CDR3 sequence: CSAKDPRRAGELFF. The CDR3, as DNA: TGCAGTGCTAAGGACCCTCGAAGGGCCGGGGAGCTGTTTTTT.

The genes are TRBV15 and TRBJ1-1; D is perhaps TRBD1 (6 bases). CDR3 length: 15 amino acids. Germline CDR1 LNHNV, CDR2 YYDKDF (reference sequence). V was pared by 0 bases and J by 6 bases, with 14 bases between. CDR3 in amino acids: CATSREWSGAPEAFF. The DNA of the CDR3 is TGTGCCACCAGCAGAGAATGGTCGGGGGCGCCTGAAGCTTTCTTT.

This clonotype has only one observation. The chain is built from TRBV2 and TRBJ2-5; D is possibly TRBD1 (5 bases). Germline assignment: CDR1 SNHLY and CDR2 FYNNEI. The length of the CDR3 is 15 residues. V was clipped by 3 bases and J by 5 bases, with 16 bases between them. The CDR3: CASSDQGGFGETQYF. CDR3 nucleotide sequence: TGTGCCAGCAGTGACCAGGGTGGGTTTGGGGAGACCCAGTACTTC.

The J gene is TRBJ1-1, the V gene TRBV5-1; TRBD1 matches at 9 bases. Germline V gene lookup returns CDR1 SGHRS and CDR2 YFSETQ. The V gene end was trimmed by 5 bases and the J gene end by 6 bases; junction bases not matched to a gene: 8. The length of the CDR3 is 14 residues. The CDR3 coding sequence is TGCGCCAGCAGTTCCGGGACAGGGCACGCTGAAGCTTTCTTT. Translating gives CASSSGTGHAEAFF.

V is TRBV20-1 and J is TRBJ2-7; 8 bases line up with TRBD1. The CDR3 is made up of 14 amino acids. Germline values: CDR1 DFQATT, CDR2 SNEGSKA (reference sequence). The V gene end was trimmed by 4 bases and the J gene end by 4 bases; junction bases not matched to a gene: 9. The CDR3 loop is CSAISRTGSYEQYF. The CDR3 bases are TGCAGTGCTATCAGTCGGACAGGGTCGTACGAGCAGTACTTC.

The chain joins TRBV29-1 to TRBJ2-3, with D perhaps TRBD2 (5 bases). From germline, CDR1 is SQVTM and CDR2 ANQGSEA. This CDR3 has 12 amino acids. Trimming took off 2 bases at V and 6 bases at J, with 9 bases between the two ends. The CDR3 bases are TGCAGCGTTGAAATTACGGGGGATACGCAGTATTTT. As protein: CSVEITGDTQYF.

This clonotype was recorded only once. V and J are TRBV20-1 and TRBJ2-3, with D unresolved. Germline CDR1 DFQATT, CDR2 SNEGSKA (reference sequence). This CDR3 comprises 11 residues. V was pared by 0 bases and J by 8 bases, with 6 bases between. Here the CDR3 reads CSARDQSTQYF. CDR3 nucleotide sequence: TGCAGTGCTAGAGATCAGAGTACGCAGTATTTT.

The V and J genes are TRBV6-2 or TRBV6-3 and TRBJ2-7; 7 nucleotides line up with TRBD1. This CDR3 spans 14 amino acids. Germline V gene data show CDR1 as MNHEY and CDR2 as SVGEGT. Germline trimming cut 5 bases from V and 3 bases from J; bases unmatched to any gene: 7. This CDR3 reads CASSPLRDSYEQYF. Here the CDR3 DNA reads TGTGCCAGCAGTCCCCTACGGGACAGCTACGAGCAGTACTTC.

This clonotype was counted a few times. The chain employs TRBV7-2 and TRBJ2-7, with TRBD2 identical over 10 bases. Germline V gene sequence: CDR1 SGHTA, CDR2 FQGNSA. The ends lost 0 bases at V and 10 bases at J; junction bases unmatched: 12. This CDR3 contains 16 residues. CDR3 in amino acids: CASSLARASGSRSQYF. CDR3 nucleotides: TGTGCCAGCAGCTTAGCGCGCGCTAGCGGGAGTCGTAGTCAGTACTTC.

The sample holds one count of this clonotype. V and J are TRBV12-3 or TRBV12-4 and TRBJ2-7, with 10 bases lining up with TRBD2. The CDR3 length is 16 residues. The V segment lost 3 bases and the J segment 1 base; nucleotides outside the gene matches: 6. The CDR3 region has the DNA TGTGCCAGCAGTTTCCCAACTAGCGGGGCTTCCTACGAGCAGTACTTC. Amino acids: CASSFPTSGASYEQYF.

V usage is TRBV9 and J usage is TRBJ1-1; no definite D call. The CDR3 extends over 13 amino acids. The germline CDR1 and CDR2 sequences are SGDLS and YYNGEE. V lost 3 bases and J lost 1, with 7 bases in between. In DNA, the CDR3 is TGTGCCAGCAGCGCGACACCGAACACTGAAGCTTTCTTT. This encodes CASSATPNTEAFF.

This chain joins TRBV21-1 and TRBJ2-7. TRBV21-1 is a pseudogene. The CDR3 consists of 16 residues. The CDR3 DNA reads as TGTGCCAGCAGCAAATACCAGCGAAAAATCTCCTACGAGCAGTACTTC. This gives the protein CASSKYQRKISYEQYF.